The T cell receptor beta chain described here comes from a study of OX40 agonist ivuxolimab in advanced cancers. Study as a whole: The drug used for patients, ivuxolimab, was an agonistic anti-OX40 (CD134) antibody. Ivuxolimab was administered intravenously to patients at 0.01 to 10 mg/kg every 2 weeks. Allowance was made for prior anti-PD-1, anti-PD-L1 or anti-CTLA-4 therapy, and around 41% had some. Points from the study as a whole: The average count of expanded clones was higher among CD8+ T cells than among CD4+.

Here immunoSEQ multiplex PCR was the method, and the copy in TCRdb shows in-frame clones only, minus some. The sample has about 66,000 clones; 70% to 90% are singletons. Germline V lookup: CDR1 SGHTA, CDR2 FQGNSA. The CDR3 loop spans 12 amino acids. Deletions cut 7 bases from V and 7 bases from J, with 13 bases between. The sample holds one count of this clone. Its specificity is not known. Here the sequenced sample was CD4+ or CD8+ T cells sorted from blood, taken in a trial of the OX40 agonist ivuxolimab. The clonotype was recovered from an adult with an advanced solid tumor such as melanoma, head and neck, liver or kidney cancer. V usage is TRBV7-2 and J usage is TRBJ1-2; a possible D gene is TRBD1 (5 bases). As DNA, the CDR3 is TGTGCCAGCACCTTGGACAACATTGGCTACACCTTC. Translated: CASTLDNIGYTF.